The source of this TCR beta chain is a study of T cell changes during pregnancy in multiple sclerosis. The V gene end was trimmed by 6 bases and the J gene end by 2 bases; junction bases not matched to a gene: 6. Per the germline V gene, CDR1 is SGHNT and CDR2 is YYREEE (reference sequence). The CDR3 loop spans 14 amino acids. The method was immunoSEQ multiplex PCR; TCRdb's version includes in-frame clones alone and lacks a portion of them. Of about 80,000 clones in the sample, nearly 95% were seen once. Sequencing was performed on peripheral blood, taken in the second trimester of pregnancy. The TCR comes from a female donor in good health, enrolled as a control in a pregnancy study. The chain has TRBV5-4 and TRBJ2-3, with TRBD1 identical over 7 bases. CDR3 loop: CASKQGQYTDTQYF. The CDR3 DNA reads TGTGCCAGCAAACAGGGACAGTACACAGATACGCAGTATTTT. The full variable domain, with the rest looked up from reference TRBV5-4 and TRBJ2-3, is ETGVTQSPTHLIKTRGQQVTLRCSSQSGHNTVSWYQQALGQGPQFIFQYYREEENGRGNFPPRFSGLQFPNYSSELNVNALELDDSALYLCASKQGQYTDTQYFGPGTRLTVL.